The source of this T cell receptor beta chain is a study of cytomegalovirus exposure and HLA in healthy donors (dated by TCRdb to 2016 to 2017). In the study overall: A later analysis indicated that the roughly 130 validation repertoires were generated on the platform also employed for the 720 or so repertoires of the first cohort. The aim of the study was to test whether cataloging public T cell receptors could identify signatures of past pathogen exposure. Along with the roughly 710-subject first cohort, a separate validation cohort of over 90 different subjects was used. High-throughput TCR immunosequencing, statistical association of individual TCRs with disease status, and machine learning were combined to predict cytomegalovirus infection status. Overall results and qualifications from the work: Of the cluster scores, 85% to 95% were above 0 in a later analysis, which found that TCRs clustered in the first cohort also tended to co-occur in the 120 validation repertoires. Most TCR sequences were observed very rarely across donors, whereas some public TCRs were present in many individuals. In both the original and validation cohorts, the classifier was reported to diagnose cytomegalovirus status with high specificity and sensitivity. It was suggested by the authors that the approach could potentially be generalized to other disease states and immunological phenotypes. A later analysis lacked HLA typing for the validation cohort, so it scored co-occurrence in that cohort across all 120 repertoires. The study listed 150 to 200 TCR beta chains as associated with cytomegalovirus. In vitro tests confirmed that a few of the cytomegalovirus-associated TCR beta chains recognize cytomegalovirus antigens.

Points on this clone: Its antigen is not yet known. No base-level quality is on record; no much larger clone is a single base apart.

Donors formed part of the validation cohort, which comprised about 130 subjects and was distinct from the first cohort of under 750 subjects. To prepare the library, the immunoSEQ multiplex PCR assay was applied. On the authors' methods: A statistical classification framework was built for diagnosing cytomegalovirus status from the catalog of TCR beta chain sequences. TCRdb stores this immuneACCESS table with in-frame sequences only. Part of the clones is absent; in the studies checked, under half of the shortfall reflects unresolved V genes, and no reason is known for the rest. The D gene and trimming were derived from the DNA, and the V and J assignments and clone size from that table. The sample includes fewer than 200,000 clones, with 86% observed a single time. The ten largest clones add up to around 2.4% of the sample. The germline V gene (reference sequence) specifies LNHDA as CDR1 and SQIVND as CDR2. The CDR3, cysteine through phenylalanine, is 15 amino acids long. This entry keeps only the CDR3 DNA: 45 bases, framed from base 1. Trimming costs V 4 bases and J 3 bases, and their ends lie 16 bases apart.

Sequencing was done on a sample of PBMCs. The sequence derives from a woman younger than 35 in good health and CMV-seronegative. The sequence links TRBV19 to TRBJ2-7, with TRBD1 as a weak D call on 6 bases. The CDR3 reads as follows: CASSKSHGDNYEQYF. The bases are TGTGCCAGTAGTAAGTCGCATGGGGACAACTACGAGCAGTACTTC.